This TCR beta chain was captured by sequencing in a study of T cell responses to AZD1222 COVID-19 vaccine. General observations from the study: The breadth and depth of Spike-specific TCRs increased once two AZD1222 doses had been given.

This clone was seen only a few times. What it binds is unknown. Method: immunoSEQ multiplex PCR; TCRdb's copy keeps in-frame clones and lacks some. The sample lists 150,000 to 200,000 clones; under 95% were seen once. Trimming took off 6 bases at V and 0 bases at J, with 12 bases between the two ends. The CDR3 extends over 14 amino acids. Germline V gene data show CDR1 as LNHDA and CDR2 as SQIVND (reference sequence). The specimen was peripheral blood, collected 28 days after the second AZD1222 dose. The sequence derives from an adult who received the AZD1222 COVID-19 vaccine. The chain couples TRBV19 to TRBJ2-7, with D possibly called TRBD1 or TRBD2 (5 bases each). CDR3 DNA: TGTGCCAGTAGACCAGGGACGGGCTCCTACGAGCAGTACTTC. It encodes CASRPGTGSYEQYF.